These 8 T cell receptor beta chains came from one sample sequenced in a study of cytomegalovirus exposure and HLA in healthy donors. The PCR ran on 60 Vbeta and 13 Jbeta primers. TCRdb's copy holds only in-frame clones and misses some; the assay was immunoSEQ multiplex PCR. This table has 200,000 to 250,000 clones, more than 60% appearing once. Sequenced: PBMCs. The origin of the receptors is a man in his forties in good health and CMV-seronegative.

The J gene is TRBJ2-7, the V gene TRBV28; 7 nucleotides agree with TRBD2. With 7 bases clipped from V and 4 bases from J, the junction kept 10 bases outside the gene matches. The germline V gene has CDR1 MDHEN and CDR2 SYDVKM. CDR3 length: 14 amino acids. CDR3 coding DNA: TGTGCCAGCACCACTGGGGGGGGACCGTACGAGCAGTACTTC. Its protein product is CASTTGGGPYEQYF.

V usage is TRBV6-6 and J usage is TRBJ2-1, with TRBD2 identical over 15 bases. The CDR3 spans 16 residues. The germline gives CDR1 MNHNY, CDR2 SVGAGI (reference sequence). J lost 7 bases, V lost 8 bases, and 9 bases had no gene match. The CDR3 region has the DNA TGTGCCAGCGGCTTCGGACTAGCGGGGGGGCAAAATGAGCAGTTCTTC. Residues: CASGFGLAGGQNEQFF.

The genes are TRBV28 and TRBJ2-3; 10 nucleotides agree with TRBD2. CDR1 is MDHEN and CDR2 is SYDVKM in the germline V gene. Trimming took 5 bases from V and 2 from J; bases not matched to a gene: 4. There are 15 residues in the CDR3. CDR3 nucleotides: TGTGCCAGCAGTCGGACTAGCGGACTCACAGATACGCAGTATTTT. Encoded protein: CASSRTSGLTDTQYF.

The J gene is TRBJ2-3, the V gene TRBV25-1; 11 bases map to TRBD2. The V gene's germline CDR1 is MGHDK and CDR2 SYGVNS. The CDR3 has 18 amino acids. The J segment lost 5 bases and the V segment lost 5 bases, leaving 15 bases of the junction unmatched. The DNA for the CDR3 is TGTGCCAGCAGTTCACTAATTACTAGCGGGAGTGTAGGAGATACGCAGTATTTT. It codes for CASSSLITSGSVGDTQYF.

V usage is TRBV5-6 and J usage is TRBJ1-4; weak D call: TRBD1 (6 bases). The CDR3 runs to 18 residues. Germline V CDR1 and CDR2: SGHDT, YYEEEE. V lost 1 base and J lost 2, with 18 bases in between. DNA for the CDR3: TGTGCCAGCAGCTTGAGGGGACACCTTTTGTGGACTAATGAAAAACTGTTTTTT. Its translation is CASSLRGHLLWTNEKLFF.

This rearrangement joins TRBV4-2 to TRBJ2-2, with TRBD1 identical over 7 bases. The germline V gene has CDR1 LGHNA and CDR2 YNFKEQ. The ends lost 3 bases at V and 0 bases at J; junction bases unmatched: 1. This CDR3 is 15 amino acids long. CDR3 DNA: TGTGCCAGCAGCCAGGACAGGTCGAACACCGGGGAGCTGTTTTTT. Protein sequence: CASSQDRSNTGELFF.

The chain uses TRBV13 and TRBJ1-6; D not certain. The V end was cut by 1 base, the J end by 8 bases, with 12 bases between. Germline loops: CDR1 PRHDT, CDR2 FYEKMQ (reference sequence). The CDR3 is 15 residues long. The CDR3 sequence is CASSLDGRADSPLHF. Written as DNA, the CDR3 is TGTGCCAGCAGCTTAGATGGGCGGGCAGATTCACCCCTCCACTTT.

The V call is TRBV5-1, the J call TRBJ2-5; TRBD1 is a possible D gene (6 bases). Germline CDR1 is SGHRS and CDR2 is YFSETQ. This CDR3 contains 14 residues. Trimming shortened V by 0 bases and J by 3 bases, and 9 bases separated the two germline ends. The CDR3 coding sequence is TGCGCCAGCAGCTTGGTCGCAGGGGAAGAGACCCAGTACTTC. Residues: CASSLVAGEETQYF. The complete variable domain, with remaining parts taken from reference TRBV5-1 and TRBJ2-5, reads KAGVTQTPRYLIKTRGQQVTLSCSPISGHRSVSWYQQTPGQGLQFLFEYFSETQRNKGNFPGRFSGRQFSNSRSEMNVSTLELGDSALYLCASSLVAGEETQYFGPGTRLLVL.